What follows are 8 T cell receptor beta chains derived from one specimen sequenced in a study of read filtering for tumor transcriptome and immune sequencing. From around 440 ng of RNA, a library with molecular barcoded alpha/delta and beta/gamma adaptors was made. TCRdb independently ran MiXCR on the reads; one entry per CDR3 protein. The sample lists over 50,000 distinct CDR3 sequences; 15% to 25% were seen once. The sequencing input was a population of CD138-negative cells sorted from bone marrow. These receptors were collected from a donor at least 40 years old with multiple myeloma.

This clonotype has ten or more counts. This CDR3 is CASIALGSLYNEQFF. The CDR3, as DNA: TGTGCCAGCATTGCTCTCGGTTCACTATACAATGAGCAGTTCTTC. The V and J genes are TRBV7-9 and TRBJ2-1; D not resolved. Trimming took 7 bases from V and 4 from J, leaving 17 bases between them. Germline-derived CDR1 and CDR2 are SEHNR and FQNEAQ (reference sequence). This CDR3 spans 15 amino acids.

As concerns this clonotype: This clone may be a read error of a much larger clone one base away. The chain combines TRBV5-1 with TRBJ2-3; 7 nucleotides agree with TRBD1. There are 14 residues in the CDR3. Germline V gene lookup returns CDR1 SGHRS and CDR2 YFSETQ. DNA for the CDR3: TGCGCCTGCAGCTTAGGGACAGCCCCAGATACGCAGTATTTT. Translated, it gives CACSLGTAPDTQYF.

By sample fraction, this clonotype is large. V and J are TRBV28 and TRBJ2-1, with D possibly being TRBD1 (5 bases). V was trimmed by 2 bases and J by 7 bases, leaving 12 bases between them. The CDR3 is made up of 14 amino acids. The germline V gene has CDR1 MDHEN and CDR2 SYDVKM. The CDR3 sequence: CASSLTRAGNEQFF. The CDR3 bases are TGTGCCAGCAGTTTAACCAGGGCCGGGAATGAGCAGTTCTTC.

This clonotype was observed at least ten times. The gene calls are TRBV29-1 and TRBJ1-4; D ambiguous. Germline CDR1 SQVTM, CDR2 ANQGSEA. This CDR3 has 12 amino acids. V lost 3 bases to trimming and J lost 11 bases, with 13 bases between them. The CDR3 bases are TGCAGCGTTGAGATAAAGGCCGGGAAACTGTTTTTT. As protein: CSVEIKAGKLFF.

Many counts were recorded for this clonotype. The chain couples TRBV20-1 to TRBJ2-7, with TRBD1 matching 8 bases. The CDR3 consists of 13 residues. V shed 5 bases and J 1 base; nucleotides not matched to a gene: 4. Germline CDR1 reads DFQATT; CDR2 reads SNEGSKA (reference sequence). This CDR3 is CSAPRTGSYEQYF. The CDR3 coding sequence is TGCAGTGCTCCGAGGACAGGGTCCTACGAGCAGTACTTC.

This clonotype was seen many times. V and J are TRBV7-9 and TRBJ1-5; D call uncertain. Germline V lookup: CDR1 SEHNR, CDR2 FQNEAQ (reference sequence). V dropped 4 bases and J dropped 5 bases, with 12 bases sitting between them. The CDR3 covers 14 residues. The CDR3 nucleotides are TGTGCCAGCAGCTATCAGGCAACTGATCAGCCCCAGCATTTT. This gives the protein CASSYQATDQPQHF.

The chain joins TRBV7-2 to TRBJ2-3, with TRBD2 identical over 9 bases. The CDR3 loop spans 15 amino acids. With V trimmed by 5 bases and J by 5 bases, 8 bases remained unmatched. Germline CDR1 and CDR2: SGHTA and FQGNSA. The CDR3 DNA sequence: TGTGCCAGCAGCCCCCGCCCAGCGGGAGGAGATACGCAGTATTTT. Protein: CASSPRPAGGDTQYF.

This clonotype was detected many times. The chain uses TRBV7-8 and TRBJ1-5; TRBD1 matches 7 bases. CDR1 and CDR2 from the germline V gene are SGHVS and FQNEAQ. The trim removed 5 bases at V and 1 base at J, leaving 5 bases unmatched. The CDR3 totals 15 residues. As DNA, the CDR3 is TGTGCCAGCAGCAGACAGACAGGGAGCAATCAGCCCCAGCATTTT. This gives the protein CASSRQTGSNQPQHF.